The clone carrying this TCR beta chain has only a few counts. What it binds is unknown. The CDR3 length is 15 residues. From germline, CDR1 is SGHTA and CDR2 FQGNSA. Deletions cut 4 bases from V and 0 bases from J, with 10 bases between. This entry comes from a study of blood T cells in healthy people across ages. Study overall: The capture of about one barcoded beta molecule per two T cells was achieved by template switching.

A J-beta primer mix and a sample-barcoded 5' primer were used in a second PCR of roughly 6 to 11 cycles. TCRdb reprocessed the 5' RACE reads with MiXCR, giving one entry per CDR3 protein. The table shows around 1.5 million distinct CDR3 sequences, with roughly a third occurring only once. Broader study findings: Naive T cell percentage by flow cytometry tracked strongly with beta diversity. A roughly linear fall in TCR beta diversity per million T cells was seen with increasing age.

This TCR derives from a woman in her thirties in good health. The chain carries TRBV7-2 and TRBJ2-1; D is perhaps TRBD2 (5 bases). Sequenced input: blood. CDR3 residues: CASSYLEGSYNEQFF. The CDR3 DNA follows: TGTGCCAGCAGCTACTTAGAGGGCTCCTACAATGAGCAGTTCTTC.